The rows below give T cell receptor beta chains drawn from one sample of a study of cytomegalovirus exposure and HLA in healthy donors. Profiled with immunoSEQ multiplex PCR; TCRdb holds only in-frame clones, not every one. Of roughly 170,000 clones in the sample, about 80% are singletons; the top ten hold 0.65%. Sample: PBMCs. Receptor source: a boy between 5 and 17 years old in good health and CMV-seronegative. The CDR3 runs from the conserved cysteine through the conserved F or W. Clone size is stated in some rows and not others, as once, few, many or a class when expanded.

J gene	V gene	CDR3 length	clone size	CDR3 protein
TRBJ1-5	TRBV11-1	15	-	CASSLGSGINQPQHF
TRBJ2-3	TRBV7-3	13	-	CASSPRRGDTQYF
TRBJ2-1	TRBV30	14	-	CAWSVRLAYNEQFF
TRBJ1-4	TRBV30	12	-	CAWRRDFGKLFF
TRBJ2-2	TRBV27	16	-	CASSLVRVSDTGELFF
TRBJ2-7	TRBV19	13	few	CASSLGTPYEQYF
TRBJ2-3	TRBV21-1	17	-	CASSNSTWHVVPDTQYF
TRBJ1-2	TRBV12-5	13	-	CASGAAGFYGYTF
TRBJ2-2	TRBV7-8	14	-	CASNRLAATGELFF
TRBJ2-5	TRBV30	21	-	CAWSNFQRSFSLSGGPETQYF
TRBJ2-7	TRBV7-9	13	few	CASSRTGLGEQYF
TRBJ2-7	TRBV27	13	-	CASSSRSSYEQYF
TRBJ1-2	TRBV27	9	-	CASSSTGFF
TRBJ1-1	TRBV2	16	-	CASSVRSGGLNTEAFF